The 8 T cell receptor beta chains below all came from one sample that was sequenced in a study of blood T cell repertoires in COVID-19. Repertoires were generated with immunoSEQ multiplex PCR, while TCRdb's copy carries only in-frame clones and drops some. The profile shows 180,000 or so clones, roughly 85% of them singletons. Sequenced material: peripheral blood. Receptors were obtained from a man aged 55 to 69 with acute or convalescent COVID-19.

The genes are TRBV28 and TRBJ2-7; TRBD2 agrees at 11 bases. V lost 3 bases to trimming and J lost 0 bases; unmatched junction nucleotides: 25. CDR1 and CDR2 (germline): MDHEN, SYDVKM. This CDR3 spans 23 amino acids. CDR3 in DNA: TGTGCCAGCAGTTTTAAGTTTCCCGACCTGGGGCTAGCGGGAGGCCCGAGCTCCTACGAGCAGTACTTC. It encodes CASSFKFPDLGLAGGPSSYEQYF.

The rearrangement uses TRBV6-5 and TRBJ1-2, with D uncertain. CDR3 length equals 14 residues. CDR1 and CDR2 from the germline V gene are MNHEY and SVGAGI. V lost 6 bases and J lost 1, with 12 bases in between. The DNA for the CDR3 is TGTGCCAGCAGGGACGGAGGGATTAACTATGGCTACACCTTC. Its translation is CASRDGGINYGYTF.

The chain is built from TRBV3-1 (or the pseudogene TRBV3-2) and TRBJ1-3; D not resolved. V was shortened by 0 bases and J by 4 bases, with 13 bases between the two germline ends. The CDR3 runs 16 residues. CDR1 and CDR2 (germline): LGHDT, YNNKEL (reference sequence). CDR3 nucleotides: TGTGCCAGCAGCCAAGATAGCGCGGCCGGGGGAAACACCATATATTTT. This gives the protein CASSQDSAAGGNTIYF.

This chain uses TRBV7-9 with TRBJ2-7; 7 bases map to TRBD1. The CDR3 totals 14 residues. Germline V CDR1 and CDR2: SEHNR, FQNEAQ (reference sequence). The V gene end was trimmed by 3 bases and the J gene end by 6 bases; junction bases not matched to a gene: 8. CDR3 bases: TGTGCCAGCAGCTTCCCGGGACAGACAAGCGAGCAGTACTTC. It codes for CASSFPGQTSEQYF.

The chain employs TRBV6-5 and TRBJ2-1, with D possibly being TRBD1 (6 bases). With 7 bases removed from V and 8 bases from J, the gap between germline ends came to 15 bases. This CDR3 has 13 amino acids. Germline values: CDR1 MNHEY, CDR2 SVGAGI. In nucleotides, the CDR3 is TGTGCCAGCAAGGGGGTTGACCGCGATGAGCAGTTCTTC. This codes for CASKGVDRDEQFF.

The chain links TRBV30 to TRBJ2-7; D gene unclear. This CDR3 has 11 residues. Trimming stripped 2 bases from V and 10 bases from J, with 12 bases between. Germline V lookup: CDR1 GTSNPN, CDR2 SVGIG (reference sequence). The CDR3 DNA follows: TGTGCCTGGAGTACCGGGTCCCCTCAGTACTTC. Residues: CAWSTGSPQYF.

This clone was found a few times. The chain has TRBV30 and TRBJ1-2, with 9 bases fitting TRBD1. This CDR3 is 11 amino acids long. From germline, CDR1 is GTSNPN and CDR2 SVGIG (reference sequence). V lost 6 bases, J lost 8 bases, and 4 bases stayed unmatched. The CDR3 here is CACDRGKGYTF. In DNA form, the CDR3 reads TGTGCCTGCGACAGGGGGAAAGGCTACACCTTC.

The J gene is TRBJ1-1, the V gene TRBV9; possibly TRBD1 for D (5 bases). V was cut by 0 bases and J by 1 base, with 10 bases left in between. There are 15 residues in the CDR3. CDR1 and CDR2 (germline): SGDLS, YYNGEE. DNA for the CDR3: TGTGCCAGCAGCGTAGCCCCCACAGGGAACACTGAAGCTTTCTTT. This gives the protein CASSVAPTGNTEAFF.